The clone carrying this TCR beta chain was observed a handful of times. What it recognizes is unknown. Looked up from germline, CDR1 is MNHNS and CDR2 is SASEGT. Losses at the gene ends were 7 bases for V and 1 base for J; bases not matched to a gene: 7. CDR3 length: 15 residues. The use of a sample-barcoded 5' primer and a J-beta primer mix characterized a second PCR of about 6 to 11 cycles. TCRdb reprocessed the 5' RACE reads with MiXCR, giving one entry per CDR3 protein. The table lists about 800,000 distinct CDR3 sequences, just under 25% of them singletons. The data derive from a study of blood T cells in healthy people across ages. Across the whole study: Template switching captured about one barcoded beta molecule per two T cells. General study findings and limits: Higher diversity and more naive CD4+ cells were features of long-lived donors, compared to aged donors.

These same records also appear under a second study, on T cells of mothers and their children.

The source of this sequence is a boy between 10 and 17 years old in good health. This chain uses TRBV6-1 with TRBJ2-1, with TRBD2 matching over 7 bases. Specimen: blood. The CDR3 sequence is CASMAFGGSYNEQFF. In DNA form, the CDR3 reads TGTGCCAGCATGGCCTTCGGGGGGTCCTACAATGAGCAGTTCTTC.